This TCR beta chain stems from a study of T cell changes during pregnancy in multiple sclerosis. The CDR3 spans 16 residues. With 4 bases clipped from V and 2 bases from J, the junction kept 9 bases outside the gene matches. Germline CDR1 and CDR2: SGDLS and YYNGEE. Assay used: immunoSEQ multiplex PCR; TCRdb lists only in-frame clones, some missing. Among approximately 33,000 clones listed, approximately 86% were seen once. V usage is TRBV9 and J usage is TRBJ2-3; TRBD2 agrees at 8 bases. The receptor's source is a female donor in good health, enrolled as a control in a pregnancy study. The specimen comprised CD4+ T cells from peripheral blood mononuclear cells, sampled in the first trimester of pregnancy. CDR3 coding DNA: TGTGCCAGCAGCTCCTGGAGGACTAGCCCCACAGATACGCAGTATTTT. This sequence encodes CASSSWRTSPTDTQYF.